These 18 T cell receptor beta chains share one sample of origin, sequenced in a study of immune characterization of retroperitoneal liposarcoma (dated by TCRdb to the late 2010s). Library construction relied on PCR. The instrument was a NextSeq 500. The raw public data were reprocessed by TCRdb itself: fastp quality trimming at Q25, MiXCR clonotype calling, in-frame beta chains only. Rows with one shared CDR3 protein collapse into an entry with the most common genes and DNA. This sample holds roughly 9,300 distinct CDR3 sequences; 30% to 45% were observed only once. The top ten constitute 9.5% to 13% of the sample. Material: tumor tissue. Receptors originate from a female donor with retroperitoneal liposarcoma.

The rearrangement joins TRBV7-2 to TRBJ1-1; no definite D call. The V gene's germline CDR1 is SGHTA and CDR2 FQGNSA. This CDR3 is built from 18 residues. Trimming took 5 bases from V and 3 from J, leaving 25 bases between them. DNA for the CDR3: TGTGCCAGCAGCCCAAAGAGGCTGTTCTGGGCCGGGGACACTGAAGCTTTCTTT. Encoded protein: CASSPKRLFWAGDTEAFF.

The genes are TRBV7-8 and TRBJ2-1, with D possibly TRBD2 on 5 matching bases. The CDR3 runs 15 residues. Trimming pared 1 base from V and 3 bases from J, leaving 10 bases between. Germline V gene lookup returns CDR1 SGHVS and CDR2 FQNEAQ. The CDR3 bases are TGTGCCAGCAGCTTAGGGGTTAGCGACTACAATGAGCAGTTCTTC. Its protein product is CASSLGVSDYNEQFF.

V and J are TRBV6-1 and TRBJ2-1; either TRBD1 or TRBD2 may supply D (5 bases each). Germline-derived CDR1 and CDR2 are MNHNS and SASEGT. V dropped 0 bases and J dropped 13 bases, with 19 bases sitting between them. This CDR3 is built from 15 residues. The CDR3 protein is CASSEANPGPETQFF. The DNA for the CDR3 is TGTGCCAGCAGTGAAGCGAACCCGGGGCCTGAGACCCAGTTCTTC.

This clonotype was recorded a few times. The chain recombines TRBV4-1 with TRBJ1-6, with D hard to call. Germline V lookup: CDR1 MGHRA, CDR2 YSYEKL. V gave up 1 base and J gave up 0 bases, with 10 bases separating them. This CDR3 region has 17 residues. In DNA form, the CDR3 reads TGCGCCAGCAGCCAAGTTATACAGAGCTCCTATAATTCACCCCTCCACTTT. It is translated as CASSQVIQSSYNSPLHF.

This clonotype has only a few counts. V gene TRBV6-1 combines with J gene TRBJ2-1; unclear D gene. Trimming removed 1 base at V and 13 bases at J, with 17 bases between. Germline CDR1 is MNHNS and CDR2 is SASEGT. The CDR3 totals 14 residues. The CDR3 region is CASSEGGAKNIQFF. As DNA, the CDR3 is TGTGCCAGCAGTGAAGGGGGTGCCAAAAACATTCAGTTCTTC.

The J gene is TRBJ2-1, the V gene TRBV10-1; 9 nucleotides match TRBD2. The better agreement between TRBJ2-7 and the DNA end casts doubt on the J call. CDR3 length equals 14 residues. The germline gives CDR1 WNHNN, CDR2 SYGVQD (reference sequence). The CDR3 DNA follows: TGCGCCAGCAGTTATGGGACTAGCAGGAATGAGCAGTACTTC. Translation: CASSYGTSRNEQYF.

This clonotype appeared a few times. V gene TRBV6-1 combines with J gene TRBJ2-1; 9 bases map to TRBD2. This CDR3 has 15 residues. Germline lookup yields CDR1 MNHNS and CDR2 SASEGT. With 5 bases clipped from V and 5 bases from J, the junction kept 7 bases outside the gene matches. The CDR3 loop is CASSQIAGANNEQFF. The CDR3 coding sequence is TGTGCCAGCAGTCAGATAGCGGGAGCAAACAATGAGCAGTTCTTC.

This chain joins TRBV6-1 and TRBJ2-1; TRBD2 matches at 12 bases. Germline-derived CDR1 and CDR2 are MNHNS and SASEGT. V lost 4 bases, J lost 3 bases, and 7 bases stayed unmatched. CDR3 size: 17 residues. The CDR3 sequence is CASSARGLAGFYNEQFF. The CDR3 DNA reads TGTGCCAGCAGTGCCCGCGGACTAGCGGGATTCTACAATGAGCAGTTCTTC.

V is TRBV7-8 and J is TRBJ2-5, with D tentatively TRBD2 (6 bases). Matching the DNA end better, TRBJ2-1 makes the J call doubtful. CDR3 size: 15 residues. Germline V gene data show CDR1 as SGHVS and CDR2 as FQNEAQ. The CDR3: CASSMELGLQETQFF. CDR3 DNA sequence: TGTGCCAGCAGTATGGAGTTGGGACTCCAAGAGACCCAGTTCTTC.

V usage is TRBV6-1 and J usage is TRBJ1-1; D is uncertain. V lost 2 bases to trimming and J lost 8 bases, with 18 bases between them. Per germline, CDR1 MNHNS and CDR2 SASEGT. The CDR3 is 15 amino acids. CDR3 coding DNA: TGTGCCAGCAGTGAAAGTCAGGTGGGAGCCTTAGAAGCTTTCTTT. This encodes CASSESQVGALEAFF.

The chain uses TRBV7-2 and TRBJ2-3; D is ambiguous. Trimming removed 1 base at V and 8 bases at J, with 13 bases between. The CDR3 consists of 14 residues. Per the germline V gene, CDR1 is SGHTA and CDR2 is FQGNSA. CDR3 in DNA: TGTGCCAGCAGCTTAGTTCAGTTGGATGGTACGCAGTATTTT. It codes for CASSLVQLDGTQYF.

This clonotype is medium-sized in the sample. The CDR3 DNA is TGTGCCAGCAGTGAAGTGTCCTACGAGCAGTTCTTC. Translated, it gives CASSEVSYEQFF. This chain links TRBV6-1 with TRBJ2-1; D remains ambiguous. Germline CDR1 and CDR2: MNHNS and SASEGT. The V end was cut by 1 base, the J end by 10 bases, with 8 bases between. The CDR3 runs 12 residues.

The chain uses TRBV12-3 or TRBV12-4 and TRBJ1-1; the D is unclear. The CDR3 runs 13 residues. Trimming took off 3 bases at V and 1 base at J, with 6 bases between the two ends. The CDR3 coding sequence is TGTGCCAGCAGTTTGTGGGGGAACACTGAAGCTTTCTTT. The encoded protein is CASSLWGNTEAFF.

J is TRBJ2-3 and V is TRBV28; 9 bases fit TRBD2. Losses at the gene ends were 11 bases for V and 5 bases for J; bases not matched to a gene: 8. CDR3 size: 13 residues. Germline-derived CDR1 and CDR2 are MDHEN and SYDVKM. The CDR3 DNA is TGTGCCTCAAGGGCTAGCGGGAAAGATACGCAGTATTTT. Translating gives CASRASGKDTQYF.

The rearrangement links TRBV7-6 to TRBJ2-3; D is unclear. Trimming shortened V by 0 bases and J by 6 bases, and 7 bases separated the two germline ends. The CDR3 length is 13 residues. The germline CDR1 and CDR2 sequences are SGHVS and FNYEAQ. CDR3 loop: CASSLAALDTQYF. The CDR3 nucleotides are TGTGCCAGCAGCTTAGCGGCCCTGGATACGCAGTATTTT.

This clonotype has a count of ten or more. Relative to the germline gene, one junction end is altered; a read error may explain this. V gene TRBV7-2 combines with J gene TRBJ2-3; 7 bases are shared with TRBD1. Germline CDR1 and CDR2: SGHTA and FQGNSA. The CDR3 consists of 15 residues. The CDR3 sequence: CASTLDRDSTDTQYF. The DNA for the CDR3 is TGTGCCAGCACCTTAGACAGGGATAGCACAGATACGCAGTATTTT.

This clonotype has only a few counts. The chain links TRBV6-1 to TRBJ2-1, with 7 bases fitting TRBD2. After removal of 1 base from V and 10 bases from J, the junction contained 16 bases not matched to a gene. Germline V gene sequence: CDR1 MNHNS, CDR2 SASEGT. The CDR3 is 17 amino acids. The CDR3 reads CASSEDLALSSGREQFF. The CDR3 nucleotides read TGTGCCAGCAGTGAAGATCTAGCGCTCTCATCCGGGAGGGAGCAGTTCTTC.

In this sample, this clonotype is large (0.1 to 1%). The rearrangement uses TRBV6-1 and TRBJ2-1; a weak D match, TRBD1 (7 bases). This CDR3 has 17 amino acids. V lost 1 base and J 0 bases, leaving 13 bases between the germline ends. Germline CDR1 is MNHNS and CDR2 is SASEGT. CDR3 amino acids: CASSEGAGGSSYNEQFF. CDR3 DNA: TGTGCCAGCAGTGAAGGAGCAGGGGGGAGCTCCTACAATGAGCAGTTCTTC.